Included here is one TCR beta chain sequence, with context. The data stem from a study of shared clonotypes between healthy human individuals. CDR1 and CDR2 (germline): SGHTA, FQGTGA. V was pared by 4 bases and J by 0 bases, with 6 bases of the junction left unmatched. CDR3 length equals 15 residues. Profiling relied on immunoSEQ multiplex PCR, and the TCRdb table lists in-frame clones only, not all of them. In the table there are about 990,000 clones, approximately 80% of which are singletons. Nashville, Tennessee was home to all donors, each a Caucasian adult. The material sequenced was memory CD4+ T cells from PBMCs. The sample's subset: CD45RA-negative fraction. This TCR was recovered from a man aged 18 to 29 in good health. Some clones in this sample may be carry-over from other donors' samples. V is TRBV7-3 and J is TRBJ2-7; 7 bases map to TRBD1. The CDR3 spells CASSSRTGLSYEQYF. CDR3 nucleotides: TGTGCCAGCAGCTCACGGACAGGCCTCTCCTACGAGCAGTACTTC. The full variable domain, in which reference TRBV7-3 and TRBJ2-7 provide the parts outside the CDR3, is GAGVSQTPSNKVTEKGKYVELRCDPISGHTALYWYRQSLGQGPEFLIYFQGTGAADDSGLPNDRFFAVRPEGSVSTLKIQRTERGDSAVYLCASSSRTGLSYEQYFGPGTRLTVT.